These 25 T cell receptor beta chains were sequenced from one sample in a study of graft-versus-host responses after intestinal transplantation. Profiling relied on immunoSEQ multiplex PCR, and the TCRdb table lists in-frame clones only, not all of them. The profile shows about 35,000 clones, 90% to 95% of them singletons. The sequenced sample was PBMCs, obtained 16 days after intestinal transplant. Source of these receptors: a human patient who received an intestinal transplant, so some T cells may come from the graft donor.

CDR3 DNA: TGTGCCAGCAGTGCTTGGGGATCCTATGGCTACACCTTC. Encoded protein: CASSAWGSYGYTF. The chain has TRBV6-1 and TRBJ1-2; D gene uncertain. There are 13 residues in the CDR3. The germline CDR1 and CDR2 sequences are MNHNS and SASEGT. The ends were cut back, 4 bases at V and 4 bases at J, with 10 bases in the middle.

The V gene is TRBV12-5, the J gene TRBJ2-3; 7 bases match TRBD1. V shed 1 base, J shed 7 bases, and the junction held 5 bases outside the gene matches. The CDR3 covers 14 residues. Germline V lookup: CDR1 LGHNT, CDR2 FRNRAP. The CDR3: CASGLEDRWNTQYF. DNA of the CDR3: TGTGCTAGTGGTTTGGAGGACAGGTGGAATACGCAGTATTTT. Supplemented by reference TRBV12-5 and TRBJ2-3, the full variable domain reads DARVTQTPRHKVTEMGQEVTMRCQPILGHNTVFWYRQTMMQGLELLAYFRNRAPLDDSGMPKDRFSAEMPDATLATLKIQPSEPRDSAVYFCASGLEDRWNTQYFGPGTRLTVL.

CDR3: CARGVSMVRKTYGYTF. In nucleotides, the CDR3 is TGTGCCAGAGGCGTATCAATGGTGAGAAAGACCTATGGCTACACCTTC. The V and J genes are TRBV5-3 and TRBJ1-2; D gene ambiguous. Being an ORF, TRBV5-3 has a function that is uncertain. The CDR3 has 16 amino acids. Deletions cut 7 bases from V and 4 bases from J, with 23 bases between.

The V gene is TRBV5-1, the J gene TRBJ2-5; D is perhaps TRBD2 (7 bases). CDR1 and CDR2 (germline): SGHRS, YFSETQ. The V end was cut by 2 bases, the J end by 4 bases, with 18 bases between. The CDR3 is made up of 16 amino acids. CDR3 coding DNA: TGCGCCAGCAGCTTAATTCTAGCGGAGGGGGGAGAGACCCAGTACTTC. Encoded protein: CASSLILAEGGETQYF.

The chain combines TRBV6-5 with TRBJ1-1, with D perhaps TRBD1 (5 bases). The CDR3 has 13 residues. The germline V and J ends were trimmed by 2 bases and 7 bases, with 11 bases remaining between them. Germline V gene data show CDR1 as MNHEY and CDR2 as SVGAGI. The CDR3, as DNA: TGTGCCAGCAGTTACGGGGCAGGAGGTGAAGCTTTCTTT. The encoded protein is CASSYGAGGEAFF.

This clone appeared once. The gene calls are TRBV7-3 and TRBJ2-7; TRBD2 aligns across 14 bases. The CDR3 is made up of 15 amino acids. The germline V gene has CDR1 SGHTA and CDR2 FQGTGA. Trimming removed 0 bases from V and 5 bases from J; junction bases left unmatched: 0. The CDR3 reads CASSLTGLAGDEQYF. As DNA, the CDR3 is TGTGCCAGCAGCTTAACGGGACTAGCGGGAGACGAGCAGTACTTC. Combining the CDR3 with reference TRBV7-3 and TRBJ2-7 gives the whole variable domain GAGVSQTPSNKVTEKGKYVELRCDPISGHTALYWYRQSLGQGPEFLIYFQGTGAADDSGLPNDRFFAVRPEGSVSTLKIQRTERGDSAVYLCASSLTGLAGDEQYFGPGTRLTVT.

The chain recombines TRBV28 with TRBJ2-3, with TRBD2 as a possible D gene (7 bases). V lost 8 bases to trimming and J lost 1 base, with 19 bases between them. From germline, CDR1 is MDHEN and CDR2 SYDVKM. This CDR3 comprises 16 residues. CDR3 bases: TGTGCCAGCTTTCCTGGGGGGGCGCGGGGCACAGATACGCAGTATTTT. This sequence encodes CASFPGGARGTDTQYF.

The rearrangement uses TRBV4-1 and TRBJ2-3; 7 bases are shared with TRBD1. With V trimmed by 1 base and J by 5 bases, 15 bases remained unmatched. The CDR3 spans 18 residues. CDR1 MGHRA and CDR2 YSYEKL come from the germline V gene. The CDR3 bases are TGCGCCAGCAGCCAAGCCCCAATTACAGGGGACGTTCGAGATACGCAGTATTTT. Protein product: CASSQAPITGDVRDTQYF.

Concerning this clone: At one end the junction does not follow the germline gene, possibly because of a read error. The V and J genes are TRBV6-1 and TRBJ2-7; 14 bases line up with TRBD2. The germline V gene encodes CDR1 MNHNS and CDR2 SASEGT. The CDR3 is 14 residues long. The DNA of the CDR3 is TGTGCCAGCAGTGAATCGGGACTAGCGGGAGCAGGGCTATTC. Translating it yields CASSESGLAGAGLF.

The CDR3 spells CASPADGLYYNEQFF. As DNA, the CDR3 is TGTGCCAGCCCTGCTGATGGACTGTACTACAATGAGCAGTTCTTC. The J gene is TRBJ2-1, the V gene TRBV6-5; TRBD2 might be the D (5 bases). This CDR3 has 15 residues. The germline CDR1 and CDR2 sequences are MNHEY and SVGAGI. Trimming took 8 bases from V and 3 from J, leaving 17 bases between them.

This chain joins TRBV9 and TRBJ2-2, with D unclear. Trimming shortened V by 0 bases and J by 8 bases, and 5 bases separated the two germline ends. The CDR3 is 12 amino acids. Germline V gene lookup returns CDR1 SGDLS and CDR2 YYNGEE. CDR3 sequence reads: CASSVAKGELFF. The CDR3 DNA follows: TGTGCCAGCAGCGTAGCGAAGGGGGAGCTGTTTTTT.

This sequence joins TRBV4-3 and TRBJ2-4; the D gene is possibly TRBD1 (5 bases). The V gene's germline CDR1 is LGHNA and CDR2 YSLEER. The CDR3 has 17 amino acids. Trimming removed 0 bases at V and 2 bases at J, with 14 bases between. The CDR3 protein is CASSQEVPGLSKNIQYF. CDR3 coding DNA: TGCGCCAGCAGCCAAGAAGTGCCAGGGCTATCCAAAAACATTCAGTACTTC.

The V gene is TRBV28, the J gene TRBJ1-1; tentatively, D is TRBD1 (5 bases). Germline CDR1 is MDHEN and CDR2 is SYDVKM. Deletions cut 2 bases from V and 2 bases from J, with 9 bases between. The CDR3 is 14 residues long. CDR3 loop: CASSLTGVNTEAFF. For the CDR3, the DNA is TGTGCCAGCAGTTTAACGGGGGTTAACACTGAAGCTTTCTTT. Full variable domain (remainder filled in from reference TRBV28 and TRBJ1-1): DVKVTQSSRYLVKRTGEKVFLECVQDMDHENMFWYRQDPGLGLRLIYFSYDVKMKEKGDIPEGYSVSREKKERFSLILESASTNQTSMYLCASSLTGVNTEAFFGQGTRLTVV.

The chain joins TRBV28 to TRBJ1-1; no reliable D call. The CDR3 is made up of 11 amino acids. The V end was cut by 1 base, the J end by 3 bases, with 0 bases between. Germline CDR1 and CDR2: MDHEN and SYDVKM. The CDR3 spells CASSLYTEAFF. Written as DNA, the CDR3 is TGTGCCAGCAGTTTATACACTGAAGCTTTCTTT.

This chain links TRBV4-2 with TRBJ1-2; 7 bases match TRBD1. CDR1 and CDR2 (germline): LGHNA, YNFKEQ. V trimming: 2 bases; J trimming: 6 bases; junction bases outside the gene matches: 9. The CDR3 length is 15 residues. The CDR3 DNA follows: TGTGCCAGCAGCCAACGGACAGGAGCAGGGGATGGCTACACCTTC. As protein: CASSQRTGAGDGYTF.

For the CDR3, the DNA is TGTGCCAGCAGCCCCCGGGGGGACACTGAAGCTTTCTTT. Its translation is CASSPRGDTEAFF. The J gene is TRBJ1-1, the V gene TRBV4-2, with a possible D match to TRBD1 (5 bases). The CDR3 spans 13 residues. V gave up 4 bases and J gave up 3 bases, with 9 bases separating them. Germline-derived CDR1 and CDR2 are LGHNA and YNFKEQ.

The chain employs TRBV15 and TRBJ2-2; D is perhaps TRBD1 (6 bases). Germline lookup yields CDR1 LNHNV and CDR2 YYDKDF (reference sequence). Deletions cut 3 bases from V and 1 base from J, with 21 bases between. This CDR3 contains 19 residues. CDR3 bases: TGTGCCACCAGCAGGGGTTTAACCGTGGGGGCAGTGAACACCGGGGAGCTGTTTTTT. Its protein is CATSRGLTVGAVNTGELFF.

The gene calls are TRBV5-8 and TRBJ2-1, with a weak D call TRBD2 (6 bases). The germline CDR1 and CDR2 sequences are SGHTS and YDEGEE. The CDR3 covers 15 residues. V was cut by 4 bases and J by 0 bases, with 11 bases left in between. This chain's CDR3 is CASSPGTYSYNEQFF. The CDR3 nucleotides read TGTGCCAGCAGCCCGGGGACTTACTCCTACAATGAGCAGTTCTTC.

V is TRBV5-5 and J is TRBJ1-2; 8 bases fit TRBD1. After removal of 5 bases from V and 4 bases from J, the junction contained 10 bases not matched to a gene. Germline CDR1 SGHKS, CDR2 YYEKEE (reference sequence). The CDR3 contains 15 residues. CDR3 nucleotides: TGTGCCAGCAGTTTAGGACAGGGAGAGGTCTATGGCTACACCTTC. Translation: CASSLGQGEVYGYTF. Supplemented by reference TRBV5-5 and TRBJ1-2, the full variable domain reads DAGVTQSPTHLIKTRGQQVTLRCSPISGHKSVSWYQQVLGQGPQFIFQYYEKEERGRGNFPDRFSARQFPNYSSELNVNALLLGDSALYLCASSLGQGEVYGYTFGSGTRLTVV.

This clone appeared a single time. The V gene is TRBV27, the J gene TRBJ2-1, with a tentative D call TRBD2 (5 bases). This CDR3 has 14 residues. The V gene lost 3 bases and the J gene lost 9 bases, with 15 bases spanning the gap. From germline, CDR1 is MNHEY and CDR2 SMNVEV (reference sequence). CDR3 sequence (DNA): TGTGCCAGCAGTTTCGGGGATGTATTTTCTGAGCAGTTCTTC. This codes for CASSFGDVFSEQFF.

V is TRBV5-1 and J is TRBJ2-5, with D possibly being TRBD2 (5 bases). The better agreement between TRBJ2-7 and the DNA end casts doubt on the J call. Germline CDR1 SGHRS, CDR2 YFSETQ. CDR3 length: 13 residues. The CDR3 protein is CASSFRGNYEQYF. The CDR3 bases are TGCGCCAGCAGCTTTCGGGGTAACTACGAGCAGTACTTC.

The CDR3 DNA reads TGTGCCAGCAGCTTAGATGGTCCCGGGGAGCTGTTTTTT. Amino acid sequence: CASSLDGPGELFF. The V and J genes are TRBV7-2 and TRBJ2-2; D unclear. V dropped 1 base and J dropped 6 bases, with 6 bases sitting between them. The CDR3 loop spans 13 amino acids. The germline V gene encodes CDR1 SGHTA and CDR2 FQGNSA.

The chain's CDR3 is CATSRQGDTGELFF. DNA of the CDR3: TGTGCCACCAGTAGACAGGGAGACACCGGGGAGCTGTTTTTT. The chain has TRBV15 and TRBJ2-2, with TRBD1 matching over 7 bases. This CDR3 contains 14 residues. The germline V gene has CDR1 LNHNV and CDR2 YYDKDF (reference sequence). V trimming: 6 bases; J trimming: 3 bases; junction bases outside the gene matches: 4.

V gene TRBV10-2 combines with J gene TRBJ2-3, with 10 bases identical to TRBD2. Looked up from germline, CDR1 is WSHSY and CDR2 is SAAADI. The CDR3 has 15 amino acids. Trimming cost V 5 bases and J 3 bases; bases outside gene matches: 5. The CDR3 DNA reads as TGCGCCAGCAGTCTGGTTAGCGGGAGGACAGATACGCAGTATTTT. Translated: CASSLVSGRTDTQYF.

The chain uses TRBV9 and TRBJ2-1; 7 bases line up with TRBD2. CDR1 and CDR2 from the germline V gene are SGDLS and YYNGEE. The CDR3 length is 15 residues. Trimming at V came to 4 bases and at J to 7 bases, leaving 11 bases not matched to a gene. CDR3 nucleotide sequence: TGTGCCAGCAGCTCGAGGATCGGACTAGGGAATGAGCAGTTCTTC. Amino acids: CASSSRIGLGNEQFF. The full variable domain, with the rest looked up from reference TRBV9 and TRBJ2-1, is DSGVTQTPKHLITATGQRVTLRCSPRSGDLSVYWYQQSLDQGLQFLIQYYNGEERAKGNILERFSAQQFPDLHSELNLSSLELGDSALYFCASSSRIGLGNEQFFGPGTRLTVL.